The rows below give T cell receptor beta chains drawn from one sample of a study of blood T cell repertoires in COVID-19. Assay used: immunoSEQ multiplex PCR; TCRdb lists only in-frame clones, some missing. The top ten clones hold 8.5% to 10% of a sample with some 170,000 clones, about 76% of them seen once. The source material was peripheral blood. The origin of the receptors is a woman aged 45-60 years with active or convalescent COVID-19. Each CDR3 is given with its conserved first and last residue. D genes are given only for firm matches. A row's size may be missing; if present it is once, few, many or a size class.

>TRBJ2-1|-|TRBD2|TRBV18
CASSLSLAGGRYNEQFF
TGTGCCAGCTCACTCTCACTAGCGGGGGGACGCTACAATGAGCAGTTCTTC
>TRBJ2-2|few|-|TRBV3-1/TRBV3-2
CASSHLGRDTGELFF
TGTGCCAGCAGCCACCTCGGGCGGGACACCGGGGAGCTGTTTTTT
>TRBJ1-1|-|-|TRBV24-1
CATSVHEPMNTEAFF
TGTGCCACCAGTGTCCACGAGCCGATGAACACTGAAGCTTTCTTT
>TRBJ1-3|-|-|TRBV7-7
CASSLGDTPGNTIYF
TGTGCTAGCAGCTTGGGAGATACCCCGGGAAACACCATATATTTT
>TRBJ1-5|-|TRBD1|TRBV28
CASNRDRGLDQPQHF
TGTGCCAGCAACAGGGACAGGGGGCTGGATCAGCCCCAGCATTTT
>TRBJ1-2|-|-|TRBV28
CASSRGGFRYGYTF
TGTGCCAGCAGCCGCGGAGGGTTTAGGTATGGCTACACCTTC
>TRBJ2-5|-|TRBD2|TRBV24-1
CATSGGAGDQETQYF
TGTGCCACCAGTGGAGGGGCGGGGGACCAAGAGACCCAGTACTTC
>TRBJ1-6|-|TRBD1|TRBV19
CASTHTGGDINSPLHF
TGTGCCAGTACCCACACAGGGGGGGATATTAATTCACCCCTCCACTTT
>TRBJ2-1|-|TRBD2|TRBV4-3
CASSQGRLAYEQFF
TGCGCCAGCAGCCAAGGTAGACTAGCCTATGAGCAGTTCTTC
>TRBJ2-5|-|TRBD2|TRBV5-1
CASSPPLAGGQETQYF
TGCGCCAGCAGCCCACCCCTAGCGGGGGGACAAGAGACCCAGTACTTC
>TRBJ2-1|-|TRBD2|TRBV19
CASSMGSGDSYNEQFF
TGTGCCAGTAGTATGGGCAGCGGGGACTCCTACAATGAGCAGTTCTTC
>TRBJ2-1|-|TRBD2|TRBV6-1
CASSERLAEYNEQFF
TGTGCCAGCAGTGAACGACTAGCGGAATACAATGAGCAGTTCTTC
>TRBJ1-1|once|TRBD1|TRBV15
CATSRTGGWTEAFF
TGTGCCACCAGCAGGACAGGGGGTTGGACTGAAGCTTTCTTT
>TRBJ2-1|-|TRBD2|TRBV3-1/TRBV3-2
CASSQRASGRQMSYNEQFF
TGTGCCAGCAGCCAAAGGGCTAGCGGGAGGCAGATGTCCTACAATGAGCAGTTCTTC
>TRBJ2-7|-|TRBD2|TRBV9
CASSRAGESYEQYF
TGTGCCAGCAGCCGAGCGGGAGAGTCCTACGAGCAGTACTTC
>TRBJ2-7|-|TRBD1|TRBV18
CASSPPGQGYEQYF
TGTGCCAGCTCACCACCAGGACAGGGCTACGAGCAGTACTTC
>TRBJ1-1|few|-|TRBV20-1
CSASGQGNTEAFF
TGCAGTGCTAGTGGTCAGGGGAACACTGAAGCTTTCTTT
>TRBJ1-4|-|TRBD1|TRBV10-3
CAISERTGVEKLFF
TGTGCCATCAGTGAGAGGACAGGGGTCGAAAAACTGTTTTTT
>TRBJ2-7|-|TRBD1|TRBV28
CASSEPGQGKYEQYF
TGTGCCAGCAGTGAGCCGGGACAGGGTAAATACGAGCAGTACTTC
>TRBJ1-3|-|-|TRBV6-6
CASSLAGPTSGNTIYF
TGTGCCAGCAGCCTGGCGGGACCGACCTCTGGAAACACCATATATTTT
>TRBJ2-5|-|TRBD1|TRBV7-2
CASSLGTGLSYQETQYF
TGTGCCAGCAGCTTAGGGACAGGCCTTTCGTACCAAGAGACCCAGTACTTC
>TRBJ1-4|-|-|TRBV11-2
CASSPYSGATNEKLFF
TGTGCCAGCAGCCCCTATAGCGGGGCCACTAATGAAAAACTGTTTTTT
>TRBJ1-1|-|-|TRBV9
CASSGANTEAFF
TGTGCCAGTTCAGGGGCGAACACTGAAGCTTTCTTT
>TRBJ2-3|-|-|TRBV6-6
CASSYSLAGSTDTQYF
TGTGCCAGCAGTTACTCCTTGGCAGGGAGCACAGATACGCAGTATTTT
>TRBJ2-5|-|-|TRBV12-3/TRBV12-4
CASSLDRAMAQYF
TGTGCCAGCAGTTTAGACCGCGCCATGGCCCAGTACTTC
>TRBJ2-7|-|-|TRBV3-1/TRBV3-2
CASSQDDRPVYEQYF
TGTGCCAGCAGCCAAGATGACAGACCGGTGTACGAGCAGTACTTC
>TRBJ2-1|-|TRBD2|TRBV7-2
CASSLTSGSVNEQFF
TGTGCCAGCAGCTTAACTAGCGGGAGCGTCAATGAGCAGTTCTTC
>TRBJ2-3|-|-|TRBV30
CAWAGTDTQYF
TGTGCCTGGGCAGGGACAGATACGCAGTATTTT
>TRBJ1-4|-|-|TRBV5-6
CASSLWPTALNEKLFF
TGTGCCAGCAGCTTGTGGCCCACAGCTCTTAATGAAAAACTGTTTTTT
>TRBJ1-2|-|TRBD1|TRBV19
CATQHRDREGYTF
TGTGCCACTCAGCACCGGGACAGGGAAGGCTACACCTTC
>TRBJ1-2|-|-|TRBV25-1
CASSELVAGYTF
TGTGCCAGCAGTGAATTGGTAGCTGGCTACACCTTC
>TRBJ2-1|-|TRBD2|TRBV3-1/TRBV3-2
CASSQDGLAGAYNEQFF
TGTGCCAGCAGCCAAGATGGACTAGCGGGGGCCTACAATGAGCAGTTCTTC
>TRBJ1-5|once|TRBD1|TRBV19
CASSEQGAAYSNQPQHF
TGTGCCAGTAGTGAACAGGGGGCAGCGTATAGCAATCAGCCCCAGCATTTT
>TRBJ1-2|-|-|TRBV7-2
CASSLALPYNYGYTF
TGTGCCAGCAGCTTAGCGTTGCCCTATAACTATGGCTACACCTTC
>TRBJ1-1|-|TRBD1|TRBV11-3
CASSQGQGDTEAFF
TGTGCCAGCAGCCAGGGACAGGGGGACACTGAAGCTTTCTTT
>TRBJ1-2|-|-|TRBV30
CAWSPGGYTF
TGTGCCTGGAGTCCTGGCGGCTACACCTTC
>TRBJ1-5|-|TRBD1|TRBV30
CAWSTRGQGPFQGPQHF
TGTGCCTGGAGCACAAGAGGACAGGGGCCCTTCCAAGGGCCCCAGCATTTT
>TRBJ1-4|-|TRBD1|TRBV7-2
CASSQRTGEGEKLFF
TGTGCCAGCAGCCAACGGACAGGGGAGGGTGAAAAACTGTTTTTT
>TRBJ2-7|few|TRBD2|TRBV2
CASSEKAGGRYEQYF
TGTGCCAGCAGTGAAAAAGCGGGGGGGCGGTACGAGCAGTACTTC
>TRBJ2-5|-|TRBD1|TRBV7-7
CASSPGQGVQETQYF
TGTGCTAGCAGCCCAGGACAGGGCGTTCAGGAGACCCAGTACTTC
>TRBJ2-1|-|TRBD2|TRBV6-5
CASTGLAGAYNEQFF
TGTGCCAGCACGGGACTAGCGGGGGCTTACAATGAGCAGTTCTTC
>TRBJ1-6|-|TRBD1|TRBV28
CASSYGTDNSPLHF
TGTGCCAGCAGTTATGGGACAGACAATTCACCCCTCCACTTT
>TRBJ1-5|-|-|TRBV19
CASTYDRDYSNQPQHF
TGTGCCAGTACCTATGACAGAGATTATAGCAATCAGCCCCAGCATTTT
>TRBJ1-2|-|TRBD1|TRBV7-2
CASSLTGGLDYGYTF
TGTGCCAGCAGCCTTACAGGGGGCTTAGACTATGGCTACACCTTC